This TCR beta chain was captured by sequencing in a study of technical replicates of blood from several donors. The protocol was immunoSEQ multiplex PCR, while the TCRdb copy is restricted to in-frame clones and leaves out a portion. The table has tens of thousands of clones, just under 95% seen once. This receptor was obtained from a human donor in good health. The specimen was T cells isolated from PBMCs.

The CDR3 spells CASSPRTGANTEAFF. The CDR3, as DNA: TGCGCCAGCAGCCCACGGACAGGCGCGAACACTGAAGCTTTCTTT. The chain has TRBV5-1 and TRBJ1-1, with TRBD1 matching 7 bases. Germline loops: CDR1 SGHRS, CDR2 YFSETQ. This CDR3 has 15 residues. The junction had 7 bases not matched to a gene; V was cut back by 4 bases and J by 1 base. Full variable domain (missing parts from reference TRBV5-1 and TRBJ1-1): KAGVTQTPRYLIKTRGQQVTLSCSPISGHRSVSWYQQTPGQGLQFLFEYFSETQRNKGNFPGRFSGRQFSNSRSEMNVSTLELGDSALYLCASSPRTGANTEAFFGQGTRLTVV.